This T cell receptor (beta chain) is from a study of CD8 T cells in ankylosing spondylitis. Study-level findings and limits: What seemed typical of ankylosing spondylitis blood was a TCR beta motif built from eight highly homologous variants.

CDR3 length equals 17 residues. Germline loops: CDR1 PRHDT, CDR2 FYEKMQ (reference sequence). Researchers built TCR beta libraries using quantitative 5'-RACE with molecular barcodes. TCRdb called the 5' RACE reads again in MiXCR, with one record for every CDR3 protein. The sample comprises roughly 370,000 distinct CDR3 sequences, approximately 20% of which are singletons, and less than 20% rests with the top ten. Worth noting for this clonotype: The antigen is not known.

The gene calls are TRBV13 and TRBJ1-3; the D gene is possibly TRBD1 (5 bases). The origin of this receptor is a male donor with ankylosing spondylitis. Sequencing was done on a sample of blood, either unsorted or a sorted T cell fraction (not recorded which). CDR3 in amino acids: CATRDQGAPFGGNTIYF. DNA of the CDR3: TGTGCTACGAGGGACCAGGGTGCCCCCTTCGGTGGAAACACCATATATTTT.